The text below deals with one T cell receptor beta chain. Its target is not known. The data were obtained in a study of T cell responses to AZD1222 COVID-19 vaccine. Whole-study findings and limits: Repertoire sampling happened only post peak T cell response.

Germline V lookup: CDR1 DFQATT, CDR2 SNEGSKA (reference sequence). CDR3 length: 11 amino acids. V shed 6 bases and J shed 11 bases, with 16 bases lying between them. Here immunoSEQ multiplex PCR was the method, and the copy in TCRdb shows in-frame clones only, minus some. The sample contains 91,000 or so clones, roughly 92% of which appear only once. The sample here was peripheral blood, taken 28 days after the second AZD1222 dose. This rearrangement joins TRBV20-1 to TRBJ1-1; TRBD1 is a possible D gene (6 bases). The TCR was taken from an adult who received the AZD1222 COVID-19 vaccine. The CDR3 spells CSARGAFGAFF. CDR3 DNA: TGCAGTGCGCGGGGGGCCTTCGGGGCTTTCTTT.